This T cell receptor (beta chain) was recorded in a study of cytomegalovirus exposure and HLA in healthy donors. Study results and limitations: TCR beta chain V- and J-gene trimming was linked, in a later analysis, to a missense variant in DCLRE1C. Later analysis showed most CMV-associated TCR beta chains appearing HLA-restricted. Reports indicate that TCR beta sequences accurately predicted the HLA-A and HLA-B alleles of most subjects. Many donors shared some public TCRs, even though most TCR sequences were rare.

Of note for this clone: The antigen is not known.

Primers for the PCR totalled 60 Vbeta and 13 Jbeta. Profiling relied on immunoSEQ multiplex PCR, and the TCRdb table lists in-frame clones only, not all of them. The data show some 150,000 clones, 74% seen once. Germline-derived CDR1 and CDR2 are LGHNA and YSLEER. Trimming left V 0 bases short and J 0 bases short, with 11 bases between. This CDR3 contains 16 residues. The chain is built from TRBV4-3 and TRBJ1-1, with D perhaps matching TRBD1 (6 bases). Sample: PBMCs. The source of this sequence is a man aged 18-30 years in good health and CMV-seropositive. The CDR3 nucleotides are TGCGCCAGCAGCCAAGAGGGGGCGTCCATGAACACTGAAGCTTTCTTT. Translation: CASSQEGASMNTEAFF.